One and the same sample provided the 10 T cell receptor beta chains below, sequenced in a study of CD8+CD57+ T cells in acquired aplastic anemia listed by TCRdb under 2018. Expansion of CD8+CD57+ cells had been shown by flow cytometry in the patients chosen for sequencing. Sequenced on an Illumina HiSeq 2000. TCR beta VDJ combination and CDR3 sequence profiling used genomic DNA as the template. Using fastp at Q25 and MiXCR, TCRdb reprocessed the public reads and kept productive beta chains. Duplicate CDR3 protein sequences are folded into a single record with the most common DNA and genes. This sample lists approximately 250,000 distinct CDR3 sequences; 82% were detected once. The ten top clones hold around 40% of the sample. Sample: sorted CD4+, CD8+, or CD8+CD57+ T cells (not recorded which) from PBMCs. These TCRs come from a human donor with aplastic anemia.

The chain joins TRBV7-7 to TRBJ2-7; no reliable D call. The assigned J gene may be wrong: the sequence end matches TRBJ2-5 better. Germline assignment: CDR1 SSHAT and CDR2 FNYEAQ (reference sequence). The CDR3 is made up of 12 amino acids. The CDR3 is CASSLIEETQYF. Here the CDR3 DNA reads TGTGCCAGCAGCTTAATTGAAGAGACCCAGTACTTC.

The chain uses TRBV10-3 and TRBJ2-3, with TRBD2 matching 11 bases. The germline CDR1 and CDR2 sequences are ENHRY and SYGVKD. The CDR3 length is 14 residues. Trimming cost V 8 bases and J 2 bases; bases outside gene matches: 3. CDR3: CAIQTSGDTDTQYF. CDR3 bases: TGTGCCATCCAGACTAGCGGGGACACAGATACGCAGTATTTT.

About this clonotype: It is likely a read error, because the conserved phenylalanine at the end of the CDR3 is missing. The DNA is left out, because the CDR3 cannot be placed on it with certainty; the CDR3 is given as TCRdb lists it. J is TRBJ2-5 and V is TRBV7-8. The length of the CDR3 is 12 amino acids, counting both ends. Germline lookup yields CDR1 SGHVS and CDR2 FQNEAQ. This CDR3 is CASSLAGETHNL.

The CDR3 sequence is CSARAGPNTEAFF. The CDR3 DNA sequence: TGCAGTGCTAGAGCGGGCCCGAACACTGAAGCTTTCTTT. V usage is TRBV20-1 and J usage is TRBJ1-1; no definite D call. This CDR3 is 13 amino acids long. Germline values: CDR1 DFQATT, CDR2 SNEGSKA (reference sequence). Between the trimmed V and J ends, which lost 1 base and 1 base, there was a span of 7 bases.

The chain couples TRBV7-3 to TRBJ2-7; tentative D call: TRBD1 (6 bases). Germline V lookup: CDR1 SGHTA, CDR2 FQGTGA. Trimming left V 3 bases short and J 3 bases short, with 24 bases between. The CDR3 has 18 amino acids. CDR3 nucleotides: TGTGCCAGCAGCTTTCCCCACGGGACAAAAGAGACCCACTACGAGCAGTACGTC. It is translated as CASSFPHGTKETHYEQYV.

Note on this clonotype: Germline is not matched at one junction end, which may reflect a read error. The CDR3 sequence: CASGGERNIRYF. The CDR3 region has the DNA TGTGCCAGCGGCGGAGAAAGAAACATTCGGTACTTC. This chain links TRBV7-3 with TRBJ2-4; no clear D gene. The CDR3 runs to 12 residues. Per the germline V gene, CDR1 is SGHTA and CDR2 is FQGTGA.

The chain is built from TRBV11-3 and TRBJ1-2; D gene unclear. V was clipped by 3 bases and J by 8 bases, with 10 bases between them. The CDR3 runs to 12 residues. In germline, CDR1 is SGHNT, CDR2 YENEEA. CDR3 nucleotide sequence: TGTGCCAGCAGCTTGGATCAAACAGGCTACACCTTC. Amino acid sequence: CASSLDQTGYTF.

The chain uses TRBV11-2 and TRBJ2-5; D is unclear. Per germline, CDR1 SGHAT and CDR2 FQNNGV. The V end lost 2 bases, the J end lost 7 bases, and 11 bases lay between the germline ends. There are 13 residues in the CDR3. The DNA of the CDR3 is TGTGCCAGCAGCTTATACAAGGAGCGGACCCAGTACTTC. This translates into CASSLYKERTQYF.

The V and J genes are TRBV7-2 and TRBJ1-1, with no clear D. Germline CDR1 and CDR2: SGHTA and FQGNSA. The CDR3 is made up of 15 amino acids. V lost 6 bases to trimming and J lost 2 bases, with 16 bases between them. The CDR3 loop is CASSVFSRDNTEAFF. The DNA for the CDR3 is TGTGCCAGCAGTGTCTTTAGCAGAGACAACACTGAAGCTTTCTTT.

The chain carries TRBV12-5 and TRBJ1-1; D unresolved. Per germline, CDR1 LGHNT and CDR2 FRNRAP. This CDR3 is built from 14 residues. The CDR3 sequence: CASSLPSGNTEAFF. CDR3 bases: TGTGCCAGCAGCCTCCCCAGTGGGAACACTGAAGCTTTCTTT.